This TCR beta chain was obtained from a study of cytomegalovirus exposure and HLA in healthy donors. General observations from the study: No immune exposure information besides CMV serostatus was available.

In the PCR, 60 Vbeta and 13 Jbeta primers were used. TCRdb's copy holds only in-frame clones and misses some; the assay was immunoSEQ multiplex PCR. The data contain about 150,000 clones, around 78% of them singletons. CDR3 length: 15 residues. For this clone: The antigen is unknown.

Specimen: PBMCs. This TCR came from a man between 40 and 49 years old in good health and CMV-seronegative. The V gene is TRBV21-1, the J gene TRBJ1-2. TRBV21-1 is termed a pseudogene. The CDR3 loop reads CASSTNSRSPYGYTF. CDR3 DNA sequence: TGTGCCAGCAGCACTAATTCCCGCTCCCCCTATGGCTACACCTTC.